These 3 T cell receptor beta chains were all obtained from the same sample, sequenced in a study of breast tumors, draining lymph nodes, adjacent tissues (dated by TCRdb to the mid-2010s). Lymph node samples were obtained from the axillary draining lymph nodes of breast cancer patients. The method behind the library was multiplex PCR. TCRdb names Illumina HiSeq 2000 as the instrument used. TCRdb reprocessed the public reads (quality trimming at Q25 with fastp, clone calling with MiXCR) and kept in-frame beta chains. Rows with a matching CDR3 protein are joined into one entry that keeps the most common DNA and genes. This sample lists approximately 300,000 distinct CDR3 sequences; 30% were detected once. The ten most abundant clones make up under 1.2% of the sample. The sequenced sample consisted of axillary lymph node tissue. The receptors were gathered from a female donor with breast cancer. Some clones in this sample may be carry-over from other donors' samples.

This clonotype showed up just a few times. The V and J genes are TRBV4-2 and TRBJ2-5; a weak D match, TRBD2 (7 bases). CDR3 length: 15 amino acids. Germline loops: CDR1 LGHNA, CDR2 YNFKEQ. Trimming shortened V by 4 bases and J by 5 bases, and 17 bases separated the two germline ends. The CDR3 region is CASSRRPGGFETQYF. The CDR3 DNA is TGTGCCAGCAGCCGACGCCCGGGGGGCTTTGAGACCCAGTACTTC.

This clonotype was seen only a few times. This chain uses TRBV6-2 or TRBV6-3 with TRBJ2-5; D gene ambiguous. The CDR3 has 13 amino acids. The V gene's germline CDR1 is MNHEY and CDR2 SVGEGT. Trimming shortened V by 6 bases and J by 4 bases, and 12 bases separated the two germline ends. CDR3 protein: CASSADRGETQYF. In DNA form, the CDR3 reads TGTGCCAGCAGCGCGGACCGAGGAGAGACCCAGTACTTC.

This clonotype has ten or more counts. The chain couples TRBV19 to TRBJ1-4; D uncertain. From germline, CDR1 is LNHDA and CDR2 SQIVND (reference sequence). The CDR3 contains 12 residues. Trimming stripped 5 bases from V and 8 bases from J, with 9 bases between. The CDR3 DNA reads as TGTGCCAGTAGTCGGGGTAGCGAAAAACTGTTTTTT. Residues: CASSRGSEKLFF. Based on the CDR3 plus reference TRBV19 and TRBJ1-4, the full variable domain is DGGITQSPKYLFRKEGQNVTLSCEQNLNHDAMYWYRQDPGQGLRLIYYSQIVNDFQKGDIAEGYSVSREKKESFPLTVTSAQKNPTAFYLCASSRGSEKLFFGSGTQLSVL.